A single sample gave rise to the 8 T cell receptor beta chains below, sequenced in a study of T cells in Graves' hyperthyroidism and ophthalmopathy. TCR beta CDR3 sequences were amplified from RNA transcripts. With the HTBI primer set, the TCR CDR3 went through a first round of RT-PCR. TCRdb reprocessed the multiplex PCR reads with MiXCR, giving one entry per CDR3 protein. Of almost 600,000 distinct CDR3 sequences listed, about half are singletons. The sequenced sample consisted of peripheral blood or thyroid tissue (not recorded which). The receptors here all came from a woman aged 18-29 years with Graves' hyperthyroidism.

This clonotype was recorded many times. The chain uses TRBV27 and TRBJ2-5, with D perhaps TRBD1 or TRBD2 (5 bases each). The germline gives CDR1 MNHEY, CDR2 SMNVEV (reference sequence). V lost 4 bases and J lost 7, with 7 bases in between. The CDR3 is 11 residues long. The CDR3 sequence is CASSSGGTQYF. DNA of the CDR3: TGTGCCAGCAGTTCTGGGGGGACCCAGTACTTC.

CDR3 in amino acids: CAWSGDRVNQPQHF. CDR3 DNA sequence: TGTGCCTGGAGTGGGGACAGGGTCAATCAGCCCCAGCATTTT. The V gene is TRBV30, the J gene TRBJ1-5, with 9 bases lining up with TRBD1. Trimming took 1 base from V and 3 from J; bases not matched to a gene: 1. There are 14 residues in the CDR3. The germline CDR1 and CDR2 sequences are GTSNPN and SVGIG (reference sequence).

This clonotype was observed a handful of times. The chain uses TRBV7-9 and TRBJ2-7, with D perhaps TRBD1 (6 bases). V was cut by 4 bases and J by 7 bases, with 20 bases left in between. There are 15 residues in the CDR3. The germline V gene has CDR1 SEHNR and CDR2 FQNEAQ (reference sequence). The DNA of the CDR3 is TGTGCCAGCAGCTCCCCGGGCGCAGGGGTGAAGGAGCAGTACTTC. Its translation is CASSSPGAGVKEQYF.

CDR3 DNA sequence: TGTGCCAGCAGCCAAGGGTTCCTTAGCACCGGGGAGCTGTTTTTT. Its translation is CASSQGFLSTGELFF. The V gene is TRBV3-1, the J gene TRBJ2-2; no reliable D call. Per germline, CDR1 LGHDT and CDR2 YNNKEL (reference sequence). The CDR3 contains 15 residues. V lost 1 base, J lost 4 bases, and 10 bases lay in between.

The chain is built from TRBV7-3 and TRBJ2-5; the D gene could be TRBD1 or TRBD2 (5 bases each). The DNA end lines up better with TRBJ2-7; the J call may be wrong. Per the germline V gene, CDR1 is SGHTA and CDR2 is FQGTGA. The CDR3 sequence is 17 residues long. The chain's CDR3 is CASSFPPDRDGSYEQYF. CDR3 nucleotides: TGTGCCAGCAGCTTTCCCCCTGACCGGGACGGCAGCTACGAGCAGTACTTC.

CDR3 sequence: CSATGTGGYQETQYF. The CDR3 DNA reads TGCAGCGCTACCGGGACAGGGGGATACCAAGAGACCCAGTACTTC. The chain combines TRBV29-1 with TRBJ2-5, with 11 bases that match TRBD1. The CDR3 runs 15 residues. The trim removed 7 bases at V and 0 bases at J, leaving 7 bases unmatched. Germline CDR1 SQVTM, CDR2 ANQGSEA.

V is TRBV5-4 and J is TRBJ2-2, with 10 bases matching TRBD2. Germline CDR1 is SGHNT and CDR2 is YYREEE (reference sequence). Losses at the gene ends were 0 bases for V and 6 bases for J; bases not matched to a gene: 11. This CDR3 comprises 18 residues. CDR3 DNA: TGTGCCAGCAGCTTGGATCCTAGCGGGAGTATAATCGCCGGGGAGCTGTTTTTT. This sequence encodes CASSLDPSGSIIAGELFF.

V usage is TRBV29-1 and J usage is TRBJ1-1; D gene ambiguous. Germline lookup yields CDR1 SQVTM and CDR2 ANQGSEA. V lost 4 bases and J lost 10, with 7 bases in between. The CDR3 extends over 9 amino acids. This CDR3 is CSVGGRAFF. Written as DNA, the CDR3 is TGCAGCGTTGGGGGTCGAGCTTTCTTT.